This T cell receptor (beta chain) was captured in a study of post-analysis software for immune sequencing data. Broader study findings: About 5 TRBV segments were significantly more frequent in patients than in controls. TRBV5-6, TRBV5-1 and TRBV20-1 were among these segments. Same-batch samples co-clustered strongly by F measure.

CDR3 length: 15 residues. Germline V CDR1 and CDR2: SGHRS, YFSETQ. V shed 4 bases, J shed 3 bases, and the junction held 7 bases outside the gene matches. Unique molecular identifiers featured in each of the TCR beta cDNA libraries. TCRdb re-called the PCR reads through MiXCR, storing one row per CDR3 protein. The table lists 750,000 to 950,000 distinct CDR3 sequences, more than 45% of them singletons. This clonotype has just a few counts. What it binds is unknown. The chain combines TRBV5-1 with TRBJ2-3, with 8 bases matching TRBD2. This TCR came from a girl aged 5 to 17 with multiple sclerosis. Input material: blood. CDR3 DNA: TGCGCCAGCAGCACTAGCGGAGGCGAGACAGATACGCAGTATTTT. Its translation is CASSTSGGETDTQYF.